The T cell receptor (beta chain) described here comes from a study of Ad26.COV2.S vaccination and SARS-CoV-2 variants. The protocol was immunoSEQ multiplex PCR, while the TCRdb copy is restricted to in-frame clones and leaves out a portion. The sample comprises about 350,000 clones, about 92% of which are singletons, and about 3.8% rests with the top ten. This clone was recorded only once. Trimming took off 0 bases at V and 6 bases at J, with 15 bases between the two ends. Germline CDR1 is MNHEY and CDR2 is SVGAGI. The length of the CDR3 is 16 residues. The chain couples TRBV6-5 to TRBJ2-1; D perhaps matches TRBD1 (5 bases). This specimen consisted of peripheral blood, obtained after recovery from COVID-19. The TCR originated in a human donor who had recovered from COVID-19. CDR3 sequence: CASSYSHLTRGNEQFF. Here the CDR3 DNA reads TGTGCCAGCAGTTACTCACACCTCACAAGGGGCAATGAGCAGTTCTTC.